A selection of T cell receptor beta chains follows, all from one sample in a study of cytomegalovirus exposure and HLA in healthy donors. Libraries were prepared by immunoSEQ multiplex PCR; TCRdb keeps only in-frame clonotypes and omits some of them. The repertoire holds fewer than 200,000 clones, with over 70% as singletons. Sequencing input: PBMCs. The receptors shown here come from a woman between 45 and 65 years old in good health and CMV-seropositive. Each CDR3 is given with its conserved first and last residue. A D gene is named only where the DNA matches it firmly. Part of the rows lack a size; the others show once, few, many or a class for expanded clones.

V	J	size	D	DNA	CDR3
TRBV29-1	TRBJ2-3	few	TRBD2	TGCAGCGTTGACCCGGGAGGTACAGATACGCAGTATTTT	CSVDPGGTDTQYF
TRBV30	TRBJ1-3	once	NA	TGTGCCTGGAGCAGGGATAGTTTTGGAAACACCATATATTTT	CAWSRDSFGNTIYF
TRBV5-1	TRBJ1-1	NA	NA	TGCGCCAGCAGCTTGGATGTTCTGGGGACATACACTGAAGCTTTCTTT	CASSLDVLGTYTEAFF
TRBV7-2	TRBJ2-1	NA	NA	TGTGCCAGCAGCTTAATCGAACAGCGGCTTTACAATGAGCAGTTCTTC	CASSLIEQRLYNEQFF
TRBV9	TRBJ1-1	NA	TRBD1	TGTGCCAGCAGCGTATACGACAGGGTTTCTGAAGCTTTCTTT	CASSVYDRVSEAFF
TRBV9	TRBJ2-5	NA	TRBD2	TGTGCCAGCAGCGCTTCGACTAGCGGGGGTGGGACCCAGTACTTC	CASSASTSGGGTQYF
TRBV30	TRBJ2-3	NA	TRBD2	TGTGCCTCACCTAGCGGGGGGGCCGAAGATACGCAGTATTTT	CASPSGGAEDTQYF
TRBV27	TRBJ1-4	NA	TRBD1	TGTGCCAGCAGTTTATGGACAGGGAAAAATGAAAAACTGTTTTTT	CASSLWTGKNEKLFF
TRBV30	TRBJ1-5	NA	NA	TGTGCCTGGAGCTCCAGCCCGAATGGAGCCCAGCATTTT	CAWSSSPNGAQHF
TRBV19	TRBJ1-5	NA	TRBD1	TGTGCCAGTTACGCCAGGGGGAGCAATCAGCCCCAGCATTTT	CASYARGSNQPQHF
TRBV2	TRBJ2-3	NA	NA	TGTGCCAGCAAGTTGGACGGGAACACAGATACGCAGTATTTT	CASKLDGNTDTQYF
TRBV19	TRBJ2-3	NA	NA	TGTGCCAGTGATCGGGGTTACCCGGAAGATACGCAGTATTTT	CASDRGYPEDTQYF
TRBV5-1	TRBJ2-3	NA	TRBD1	TGCGCCAGCAGCTCGAAAGCGACAGGGGTAGATACGCAGTATTTT	CASSSKATGVDTQYF
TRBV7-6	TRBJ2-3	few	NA	TGTGCCAGCAGCCAAGGGGTAGGGGCAGATACGCAGTATTTT	CASSQGVGADTQYF
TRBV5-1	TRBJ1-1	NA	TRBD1	TGCGCCAGCAGCAACACAGGGGTGAACACTGAAGCTTTCTTT	CASSNTGVNTEAFF
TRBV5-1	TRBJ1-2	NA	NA	TGCGCCAGCAGCTTGTTTTCAGCTAACTATGGCTACACCTTC	CASSLFSANYGYTF
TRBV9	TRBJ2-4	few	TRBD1	TGTGCCAGCAGCGTAGGGACAGGGAAAAACATTCAGTACTTC	CASSVGTGKNIQYF
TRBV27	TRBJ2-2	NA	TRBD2	TGTGCCAGCAGTTATGCTAGCGGGACCGGGGAGCTGTTTTTT	CASSYASGTGELFF
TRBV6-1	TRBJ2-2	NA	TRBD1	TGTGCCAGCTCCGGGACAGGGAAAGGCGGGGAGCTGTTTTTT	CASSGTGKGGELFF
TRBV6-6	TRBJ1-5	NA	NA	TGTGCCAGCAGCGATTCGGGCAATCAGCCCCAGCATTTT	CASSDSGNQPQHF
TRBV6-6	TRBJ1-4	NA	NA	TGTGCCAGCAGTCCAACAGGGTCTACTAATGAAAAACTGTTTTTT	CASSPTGSTNEKLFF
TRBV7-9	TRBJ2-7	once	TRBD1	TGTGCCAGCAGCATACGGGGACAGACCTACGAGCAGTACTTC	CASSIRGQTYEQYF
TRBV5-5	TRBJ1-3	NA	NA	TGTGCCAGCTTTAGAGACTCTGGAAACACCATATATTTT	CASFRDSGNTIYF
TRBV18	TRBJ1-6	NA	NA	TGTGCCAGCTCAACCGGTTCGTTAAGCTCCTATAATTCACCCCTCCACTTT	CASSTGSLSSYNSPLHF
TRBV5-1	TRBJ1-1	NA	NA	TGCGCCAGCAGCTGGGGGCAGGGTATGAACACTGAAGCTTTCTTT	CASSWGQGMNTEAFF
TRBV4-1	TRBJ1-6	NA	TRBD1	TGCGCCAGCAGCCCGGACCCGGGACAGGGAGTTGATTCACCCCTCCACTTT	CASSPDPGQGVDSPLHF
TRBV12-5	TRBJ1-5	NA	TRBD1	TGTGCTAGTGCCAAGACAGGGGGCGAAAACAATCAGCCCCAGCATTTT	CASAKTGGENNQPQHF
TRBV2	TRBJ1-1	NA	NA	TGTGCCAGCAGTGAAGTAGGGGGGGGCTTTAGGGCTTTCTTT	CASSEVGGGFRAFF
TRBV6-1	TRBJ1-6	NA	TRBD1	TGTGCCAGCAGTGAAAACAGGGGGTCACCCCTCCACTTT	CASSENRGSPLHF
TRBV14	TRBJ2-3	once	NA	TGTGCCAGCAGCTACAGGGCGGGGGCCAGCACAGATACGCAGTATTTT	CASSYRAGASTDTQYF
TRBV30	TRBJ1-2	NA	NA	TGTGCCTGGAGTGTAATTAGAAAGCCCGGCTACACCTTC	CAWSVIRKPGYTF
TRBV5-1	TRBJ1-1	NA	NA	TGCGCCAGCAGCTTACAGGGTGCAAATGAAGCTTTCTTT	CASSLQGANEAFF
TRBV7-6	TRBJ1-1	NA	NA	TGTGCCAGCAGCTTAGTCGGGGGGGCGCGTACTGAAGCTTTCTTT	CASSLVGGARTEAFF
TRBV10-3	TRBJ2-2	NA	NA	TGTGCCATCAGCGGAGGGAACACCGGGGAGCTGTTTTTT	CAISGGNTGELFF
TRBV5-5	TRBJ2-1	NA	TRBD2	TGTGCCAGCAGCCTCGGGGGGGGGACGAGCAATGAGCAGTTCTTC	CASSLGGGTSNEQFF
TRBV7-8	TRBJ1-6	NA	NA	TGTGCCAGCAGCCCCGTTTCCTCCTATAATTCACCCCTCCACTTT	CASSPVSSYNSPLHF
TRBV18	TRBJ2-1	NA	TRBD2	TGTGCCAGCTCACCAATAGCGGGGGGGCCCCTCTCCTACAATGAGCAGTTCTTC	CASSPIAGGPLSYNEQFF
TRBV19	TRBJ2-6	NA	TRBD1	TGTGCCAGTAGTATTGAAACAGGGGCTGGGGCCAACGTCCTGACTTTC	CASSIETGAGANVLTF
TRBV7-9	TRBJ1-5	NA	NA	TGTGCCAGCAGCACAGGAAGCAATCAGCCCCAGCATTTT	CASSTGSNQPQHF
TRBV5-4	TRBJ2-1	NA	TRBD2	TGTGCCAGCAGCTTTGGCGGGAGCGGGGGGAGCTCCTACAATGAGCAGTTCTTC	CASSFGGSGGSSYNEQFF
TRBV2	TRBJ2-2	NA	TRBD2	TGTGCCAGCAACCCTAGCGGGGGAACTGGGGAGCTGTTTTTT	CASNPSGGTGELFF